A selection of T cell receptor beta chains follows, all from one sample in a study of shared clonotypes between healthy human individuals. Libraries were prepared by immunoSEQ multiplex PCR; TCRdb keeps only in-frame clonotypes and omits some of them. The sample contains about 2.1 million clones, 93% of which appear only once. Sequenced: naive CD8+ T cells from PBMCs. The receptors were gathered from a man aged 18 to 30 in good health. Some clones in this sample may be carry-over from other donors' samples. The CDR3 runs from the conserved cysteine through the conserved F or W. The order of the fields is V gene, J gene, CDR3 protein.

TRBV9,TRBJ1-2,CASSSTGSAVYGYTF
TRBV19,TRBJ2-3,CASSIAASPSTDTQYF
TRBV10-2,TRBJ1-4,CASSLGGGPNEKLFF
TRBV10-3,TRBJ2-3,CAISDGGPRSSGAYTDTQYF
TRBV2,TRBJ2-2,CASSELAGRRNTGELFF
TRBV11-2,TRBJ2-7,CASSSPGDPSHYEQYF
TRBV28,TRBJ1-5,CASSLVYRSDQPQHF
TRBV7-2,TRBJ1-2,CASRDPGGQVHGYTF
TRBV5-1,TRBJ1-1,CASSLTGVGTEAFF
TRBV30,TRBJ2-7,CAWSPPGTGGYEQYF
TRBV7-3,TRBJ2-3,CASSLIARGRSDTQYF
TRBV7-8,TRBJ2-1,CASSLAVLRVRSYNEQFF
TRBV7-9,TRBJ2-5,CASSLNAYETQYF
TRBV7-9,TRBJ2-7,CASSLGLSILYF
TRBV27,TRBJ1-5,CASSSRGQSNQPQHF
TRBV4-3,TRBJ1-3,CASSQDRWTGGNTIYF
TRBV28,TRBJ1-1,CASQGAWNTEAFF
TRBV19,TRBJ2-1,CASSQTGSSYNEQFF
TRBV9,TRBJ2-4,CASSPEGRAKQYF
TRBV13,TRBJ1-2,CASSTLGSQRGYTF
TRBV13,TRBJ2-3,CASSLWREGTDTQYF
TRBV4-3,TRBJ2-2,CASSPSPGELFF
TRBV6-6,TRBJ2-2,CASSYTPGELFF
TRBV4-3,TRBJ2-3,CASSQDRLGSDTQYF
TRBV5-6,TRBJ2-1,CASSLSLGNEQFF